The entry that follows covers one T cell receptor (beta chain) sequence. This sample is drawn from a study of cytomegalovirus exposure and HLA in healthy donors. This CDR3 has 20 amino acids. The ends lost 0 bases at V and 4 bases at J; junction bases unmatched: 14. CDR1 and CDR2 (germline): SGDLS, YYNGEE. PCR used 60 Vbeta primers and 13 Jbeta primers. The repertoire was sequenced with immunoSEQ multiplex PCR; TCRdb's copy has only in-frame clones and lacks some. Here the sample table reports about 140,000 clones. V usage is TRBV9 and J usage is TRBJ2-3, with TRBD2 matching over 13 bases. This receptor was obtained from a woman younger than 35 in good health and CMV-seronegative. The sequenced sample consisted of PBMCs. CDR3 sequence (DNA): TGTGCCAGCAGCGTAGGAACTAGCGGGAGGGCCAGGGGTTTTGCAGATACGCAGTATTTT. Amino acids: CASSVGTSGRARGFADTQYF.